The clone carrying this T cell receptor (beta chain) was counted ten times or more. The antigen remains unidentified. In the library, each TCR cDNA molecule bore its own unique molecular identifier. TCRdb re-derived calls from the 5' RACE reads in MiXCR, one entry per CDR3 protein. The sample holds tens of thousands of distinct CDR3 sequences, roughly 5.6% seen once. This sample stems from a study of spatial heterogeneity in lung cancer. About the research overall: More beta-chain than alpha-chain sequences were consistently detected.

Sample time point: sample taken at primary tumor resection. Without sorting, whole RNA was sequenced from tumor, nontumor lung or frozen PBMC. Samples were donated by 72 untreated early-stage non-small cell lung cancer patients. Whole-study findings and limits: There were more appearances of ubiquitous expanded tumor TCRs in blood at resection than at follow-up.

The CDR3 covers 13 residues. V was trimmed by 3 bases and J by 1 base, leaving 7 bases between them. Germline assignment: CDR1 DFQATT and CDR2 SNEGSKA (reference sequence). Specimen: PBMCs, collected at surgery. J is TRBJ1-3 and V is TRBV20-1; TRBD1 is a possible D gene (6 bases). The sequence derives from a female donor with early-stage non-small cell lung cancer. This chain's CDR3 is CSASQGSGNTIYF. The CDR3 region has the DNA TGCAGTGCTAGTCAGGGGTCTGGAAACACCATATATTTT.